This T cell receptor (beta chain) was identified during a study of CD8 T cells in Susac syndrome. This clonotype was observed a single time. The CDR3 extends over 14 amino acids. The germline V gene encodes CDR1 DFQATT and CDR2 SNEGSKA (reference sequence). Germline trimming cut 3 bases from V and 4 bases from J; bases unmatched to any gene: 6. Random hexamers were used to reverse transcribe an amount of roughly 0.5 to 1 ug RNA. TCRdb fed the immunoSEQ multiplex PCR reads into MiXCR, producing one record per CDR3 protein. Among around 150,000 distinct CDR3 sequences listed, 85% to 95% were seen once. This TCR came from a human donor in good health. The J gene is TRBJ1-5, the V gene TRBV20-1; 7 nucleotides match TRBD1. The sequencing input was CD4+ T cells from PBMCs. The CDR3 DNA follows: TGCAGTGCTAGTACAGGGGCCCAGAATCAGCCCCAGCATTTT. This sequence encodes CSASTGAQNQPQHF.